The rows below give T cell receptor beta chains drawn from one sample of a study of blood T cell repertoires in COVID-19. The method was immunoSEQ multiplex PCR; TCRdb's version includes in-frame clones alone and lacks a portion of them. The profile shows over 350,000 clones, approximately 90% of them singletons. Sequenced: peripheral blood. These receptors were collected from a woman aged 25 to 39 with acute or convalescent COVID-19. The CDR3 runs from the conserved cysteine through the conserved F or W.

J,V,CDR3
TRBJ2-7,TRBV19,CASKVRGGPYEQYF
TRBJ2-1,TRBV25-1,CASSDQRQGMVNEQFF
TRBJ2-7,TRBV18,CASSPQGQGNEQYF
TRBJ2-5,TRBV18,CASSRNIAGGPQETQYF
TRBJ2-5,TRBV7-9,CASSFGPDGAQYF
TRBJ2-3,TRBV5-1,CASSLGHTDTQYF
TRBJ2-2,TRBV4-1,CASSQGVAGGPGGELFF
TRBJ2-7,TRBV6-5,CASRGTGGTYEQYF
TRBJ1-4,TRBV2,CASSGGVRPTNEKLFF
TRBJ2-5,TRBV18,CASSPRRGIQETQYF
TRBJ1-2,TRBV6-5,CASNVFPPTNYGYTF
TRBJ2-5,TRBV10-2,CASRGGAGYQETQYF
TRBJ1-2,TRBV5-6,CASSPTDRASGGYTF
TRBJ1-2,TRBV6-5,CASSSVGNYGYTF
TRBJ1-3,TRBV9,CASSARTGGNTIYF
TRBJ2-5,TRBV9,CASSAGDYLQETQYF
TRBJ2-7,TRBV6-2/TRBV6-3,CASSYPRQGTYEQYF
TRBJ1-6,TRBV28,CASSLDIWNSPLHF
TRBJ1-1,TRBV27,CASSLSEGTEAFF
TRBJ2-3,TRBV19,CASKGGTGYTDTQYF
TRBJ2-5,TRBV20-1,CSASSLAGGPYEETQYF
TRBJ2-7,TRBV30,CAWSVFPAKRLEQYF
TRBJ1-1,TRBV5-6,CASSLAGRWTNTEAFF
TRBJ1-2,TRBV9,CASSVGTFNYGYTF
TRBJ1-5,TRBV10-2,CASRTTGDVNQPQHF
TRBJ1-2,TRBV2,CASSENRENYGYTF
TRBJ2-7,TRBV24-1,CATSDPGQVGTEYEQYF
TRBJ1-5,TRBV24-1,CATSDLHFVRAQPQHF
TRBJ1-1,TRBV6-6,CASRRDSNTEAFF
TRBJ2-3,TRBV2,CASLQGLSTDTQYF
TRBJ2-2,TRBV6-5,CATEGQGGFTGELFF
TRBJ2-5,TRBV3-1/TRBV3-2,CASSQERLETQYF
TRBJ2-1,TRBV10-3,CAISGPGTGEDKRPFQISYNEQFF
TRBJ2-7,TRBV3-1/TRBV3-2,CASSQDRGEQYF
TRBJ2-6,TRBV11-2,CASRRTSGVSGANVLTF
TRBJ2-2,TRBV19,CASSVWSGTGELFF
TRBJ1-4,TRBV7-9,CASSPSQGATNEKLFF
TRBJ1-1,TRBV5-1,CASSLITEMNTEAFF
TRBJ1-5,TRBV12-2,CASRSRRDRVPYSNQPQHF
TRBJ2-5,TRBV5-1,CASSLGGGAETQYF
TRBJ2-3,TRBV28,CASSTPRGGSEDTQYF
TRBJ1-2,TRBV20-1,CSAPRDAGYTF
TRBJ2-3,TRBV5-4,CASSRGRQGAVDTQYF
TRBJ2-1,TRBV6-1,CAILDPPYNEQFF
TRBJ1-1,TRBV6-2/TRBV6-3,CASSYDRGRTEAFF
TRBJ1-5,TRBV28,CASSLSGSYSNQPQHF
TRBJ1-5,TRBV28,CASSSELTAQPQHF
TRBJ2-4,TRBV11-2,CASSPEGQGWALTKNIQYF
TRBJ2-5,TRBV29-1,CSVPGGLETQYF
TRBJ2-2,TRBV6-5,CASLSRGGRTGELFF
TRBJ1-6,TRBV30,CATNRFSNSPLHF
TRBJ1-1,TRBV27,CASSPLPDRGRTEAFF
TRBJ2-1,TRBV11-3,CASSHGQDAYNEQFF